This TCR beta chain was sequenced in a study of T-cell memory formation after mild COVID-19. TCRdb processed the 5' RACE reads anew with MiXCR; each CDR3 protein has one entry. Among around 320,000 distinct CDR3 sequences listed, 28% were seen once. Between the trimmed V and J ends, which lost 4 bases and 4 bases, there was a span of 16 bases. This CDR3 spans 15 amino acids. This clonotype was sampled from an adult woman who had mild COVID-19 (a few samples of this study predate the infection). Cell type and time point are not known. The V and J genes are TRBV12-3 or TRBV12-4 and TRBJ1-2; no reliable D call. The sequencing input was PBMCs or a T cell subset sorted from them (not recorded which). DNA for the CDR3: TGTGCCAGCAGTTCCGTCGAACTAACGTTCTATGGCTACACCTTC. This sequence encodes CASSSVELTFYGYTF.